The 30 T cell receptor beta chains given below trace back to one sample, sequenced in a study of blood T cell repertoires in COVID-19. Libraries were prepared by immunoSEQ multiplex PCR; TCRdb keeps only in-frame clonotypes and omits some of them. Counted here are approximately 170,000 clones, approximately 86% occurring once; the ten biggest clones make up 6.5% to 9%. The sample was peripheral blood. The source of these receptors is a woman aged 80 or over with COVID-19, enrolled during active disease.

As to this clone: At one end, the junction sequence differs from germline, possibly due to a read error. The CDR3 nucleotides read TGTGCTAGCAGCCCTACGAACACCGGGGAGCTGTTTTTT. The encoded protein is CASSPTNTGELFF. V gene TRBV7-7 combines with J gene TRBJ2-2; D is uncertain. Germline lookup yields CDR1 SSHAT and CDR2 FNYEAQ (reference sequence). The CDR3 totals 13 residues.

The chain's CDR3 is CASSIDRDKGEQYF. The CDR3 region has the DNA TGTGCCAGCAGCATCGACAGGGACAAGGGCGAGCAGTACTTC. This rearrangement joins TRBV9 to TRBJ2-7, with 7 bases identical to TRBD1. The CDR3 is 14 residues long. Germline trimming cut 4 bases from V and 6 bases from J; bases unmatched to any gene: 10. CDR1 is SGDLS, CDR2 YYNGEE, per germline.

This clone was observed a single time. Written as DNA, the CDR3 is TGTGCCACCAGTGGTCCCGACAAGAAGCAGTACTTC. This sequence encodes CATSGPDKKQYF. The chain couples TRBV24-1 to TRBJ2-7; no clear D gene. The CDR3 sequence is 12 residues long. With 5 bases removed from V and 8 bases from J, the gap between germline ends came to 12 bases. The germline V gene encodes CDR1 KGHDR and CDR2 SFDVKD.

The chain recombines TRBV19 with TRBJ1-1; tentatively, D is TRBD1 (6 bases). Trimming took off 6 bases at V and 4 bases at J, with 15 bases between the two ends. The CDR3 extends over 14 amino acids. CDR1 is LNHDA and CDR2 is SQIVND in the germline V gene (reference sequence). CDR3 coding DNA: TGTGCCAGTAGCCACAGGGATATAGTCACTGAAGCTTTCTTT. Translated, it gives CASSHRDIVTEAFF. Full variable domain (remainder filled in from reference TRBV19 and TRBJ1-1): DGGITQSPKYLFRKEGQNVTLSCEQNLNHDAMYWYRQDPGQGLRLIYYSQIVNDFQKGDIAEGYSVSREKKESFPLTVTSAQKNPTAFYLCASSHRDIVTEAFFGQGTRLTVV.

V is TRBV28 and J is TRBJ2-7; D possibly corresponds to TRBD1 (6 bases). Germline loops: CDR1 MDHEN, CDR2 SYDVKM. This CDR3 spans 17 amino acids. Trimming cost V 4 bases and J 0 bases, with 19 bases left between them. The CDR3 loop reads CASSSPSGTSGSYEQYF. Written as DNA, the CDR3 is TGTGCCAGCAGTTCCCCCTCCGGGACAAGTGGCTCCTACGAGCAGTACTTC.

As DNA, the CDR3 is TGTGCCAGCAGGGCAGGCCACAATCAGCCCCAGCATTTT. Translation: CASRAGHNQPQHF. This chain links TRBV2 with TRBJ1-5, with unresolved D. Trimming removed 6 bases from V and 3 bases from J, with 9 bases in between. The CDR3 length is 13 residues. Germline V gene data show CDR1 as SNHLY and CDR2 as FYNNEI.

The chain uses TRBV6-6 and TRBJ1-4, with unresolved D. The CDR3 totals 17 residues. The ends were cut back, 5 bases at V and 0 bases at J, with 16 bases in the middle. The germline V gene has CDR1 MNHNY and CDR2 SVGAGI (reference sequence). In DNA, the CDR3 is TGTGCCAGCAGTCCCCGGGGAGTTTTAGCAACTAATGAAAAACTGTTTTTT. Translating gives CASSPRGVLATNEKLFF.

The chain carries TRBV6-1 and TRBJ1-4; no definite D call. Trimming took 2 bases from V and 0 from J, leaving 7 bases between them. The CDR3 totals 15 residues. CDR1 and CDR2 (germline): MNHNS, SASEGT. CDR3 loop: CASSELGATNEKLFF. As DNA, the CDR3 is TGTGCCAGCAGTGAACTCGGGGCAACTAATGAAAAACTGTTTTTT.

The rearrangement links TRBV2 to TRBJ1-5, with D perhaps TRBD1 (5 bases). V was clipped by 6 bases and J by 4 bases, with 22 bases between them. Per the germline V gene, CDR1 is SNHLY and CDR2 is FYNNEI. The CDR3 consists of 17 residues. The CDR3 reads CASSFLTGTGVNQPQHF. The CDR3 nucleotides read TGTGCCAGCAGCTTCTTAACCGGGACGGGGGTTAATCAGCCCCAGCATTTT.

The J gene is TRBJ1-5, the V gene TRBV6-5; D is unclear. V was cut by 5 bases and J by 3 bases, with 8 bases left in between. The CDR3 is 13 residues long. The germline V gene has CDR1 MNHEY and CDR2 SVGAGI. The CDR3 coding sequence is TGTGCCAGCAGTACTACATACAATCAGCCCCAGCATTTT. The encoded protein is CASSTTYNQPQHF.

The chain couples TRBV20-1 to TRBJ1-1, with 8 bases that match TRBD1. The CDR3 spans 15 residues. Germline lookup yields CDR1 DFQATT and CDR2 SNEGSKA (reference sequence). V lost 3 bases, J lost 4 bases, and 10 bases stayed unmatched. The CDR3 sequence: CSASYSSGGGTEAFF. The CDR3 DNA reads TGCAGTGCTAGTTATTCATCAGGGGGCGGCACTGAAGCTTTCTTT.

The chain uses TRBV27 and TRBJ2-3; TRBD2 agrees at 7 bases. V shed 3 bases and J 3 bases; nucleotides not matched to a gene: 9. From germline, CDR1 is MNHEY and CDR2 SMNVEV (reference sequence). CDR3 length: 16 residues. CDR3 DNA sequence: TGTGCCAGCAGTTTCTCCCTCCTGGGGGGGACAGATACGCAGTATTTT. Protein: CASSFSLLGGTDTQYF.

V gene TRBV7-9 combines with J gene TRBJ2-7; 7 nucleotides agree with TRBD2. The trim removed 3 bases at V and 4 bases at J, leaving 9 bases unmatched. Germline lookup yields CDR1 SEHNR and CDR2 FQNEAQ (reference sequence). This CDR3 has 15 residues. As DNA, the CDR3 is TGTGCCAGCAGCTTCTGGCCTAGCGGATCTTACGAGCAGTACTTC. Its translation is CASSFWPSGSYEQYF.

V is TRBV15 and J is TRBJ1-3; D remains unclear. The CDR3 is made up of 15 amino acids. Trimming cost V 3 bases and J 0 bases, with 9 bases left between them. Germline CDR1 LNHNV, CDR2 YYDKDF (reference sequence). CDR3 region: CATSREQFSGNTIYF. The CDR3 DNA reads as TGTGCCACCAGCAGGGAACAGTTCTCTGGAAACACCATATATTTT.

The chain recombines TRBV21-1 with TRBJ2-5; the DNA was not compared with TRBD1, the D call given in the table. TRBV21-1 is recorded as a pseudogene. The CDR3 length is 17 residues. This CDR3 reads CASSKGEAGQYQETQYF. In DNA form, the CDR3 reads TGTGCCAGCAGCAAAGGGGAGGCGGGACAGTACCAAGAGACCCAGTACTTC.

The rearrangement uses TRBV5-4 and TRBJ2-3; TRBD2 is a possible D gene (5 bases). In germline, CDR1 is SGHNT, CDR2 YYREEE (reference sequence). This CDR3 contains 16 residues. V was trimmed by 6 bases and J by 0 bases, leaving 17 bases between them. This CDR3 reads CASTSARTGSTDTQYF. For the CDR3, the DNA is TGTGCCAGCACCTCAGCAAGGACTGGGAGCACAGATACGCAGTATTTT.

The chain couples TRBV14 to TRBJ1-2; D ambiguous. This CDR3 spans 15 amino acids. Trimming took off 5 bases at V and 1 base at J, with 14 bases between the two ends. Germline V CDR1 and CDR2: SGHDN, FVKESK. Here the CDR3 DNA reads TGTGCCAGCAGCAGACTCGGAGGAAGTAACTATGGCTACACCTTC. This sequence encodes CASSRLGGSNYGYTF.

The rearrangement links TRBV5-6 to TRBJ1-1, with 10 bases aligning to TRBD1. Trimming took 4 bases from V and 3 from J; bases not matched to a gene: 6. Germline CDR1 is SGHDT and CDR2 is YYEEEE. This CDR3 comprises 15 residues. The CDR3 DNA is TGTGCCAGCAGCAAGACCGGACAGGGGGACACTGAAGCTTTCTTT. Amino acids: CASSKTGQGDTEAFF. Full variable domain (rest looked up from reference TRBV5-6 and TRBJ1-1): DAGVTQSPTHLIKTRGQQVTLRCSPKSGHDTVSWYQQALGQGPQFIFQYYEEEERQRGNFPDRFSGHQFPNYSSELNVNALLLGDSALYLCASSKTGQGDTEAFFGQGTRLTVV.

This chain's CDR3 is CASSYQVTSSYNEQFF. The DNA for the CDR3 is TGTGCCAGCAGTTACCAGGTTACGAGCTCCTACAATGAGCAGTTCTTC. J is TRBJ2-1 and V is TRBV6-5; D remains unclear. The ends were cut back, 2 bases at V and 0 bases at J, with 11 bases in the middle. This CDR3 region has 16 residues. Germline CDR1 is MNHEY and CDR2 is SVGAGI.

The chain has TRBV21-1 and TRBJ2-7; no check of the table's D call, TRBD1, against the DNA was made. TRBV21-1 is labeled a pseudogene. CDR3 length: 13 residues. In nucleotides, the CDR3 is TGTGCCAGCAACCGGGACAGGCCTTTGGAGCAGTACTTC. Encoded protein: CASNRDRPLEQYF.

The gene calls are TRBV7-2 and TRBJ2-5; the match to TRBD2 covers 9 bases. The CDR3 has 17 residues. CDR1 and CDR2 from the germline V gene are SGHTA and FQGNSA. The trim removed 3 bases at V and 5 bases at J, leaving 13 bases unmatched. CDR3 in DNA: TGTGCCAGCAGCTTGGAGCCGACTAGCGGCCCCCGGGAGACCCAGTACTTC. It is translated as CASSLEPTSGPRETQYF.

This chain joins TRBV6-2 or TRBV6-3 and TRBJ1-2, with a tentative D call TRBD1 (5 bases). Germline V gene sequence: CDR1 MNHEY, CDR2 SVGEGT. The CDR3 extends over 16 amino acids. V was cut by 5 bases and J by 2 bases, with 18 bases left in between. The CDR3 DNA follows: TGTGCCAGCAGTGGCCGACACGGGGGGACCAACTATGGCTACACCTTC. Translation: CASSGRHGGTNYGYTF.

Only one count was recorded for this clone. CDR3: CASRQTGGRGTEAFF. CDR3 coding DNA: TGTGCCAGCAGGCAGACAGGGGGCAGGGGCACTGAAGCTTTCTTT. The chain joins TRBV2 to TRBJ1-1, with 10 nucleotides matching TRBD1. Germline V gene sequence: CDR1 SNHLY, CDR2 FYNNEI. V shed 6 bases, J shed 4 bases, and the junction held 8 bases outside the gene matches. CDR3 length: 15 residues.

The J gene is TRBJ2-7, the V gene TRBV12-5, with 11 bases that match TRBD2. This CDR3 is built from 18 residues. Per germline, CDR1 LGHNT and CDR2 FRNRAP. The ends lost 0 bases at V and 4 bases at J; junction bases unmatched: 11. The CDR3 nucleotides read TGTGCTAGTGGTTTGGTACCCCTTGATAGGACTAGCGGGTACGAGCAGTACTTC. Encoded protein: CASGLVPLDRTSGYEQYF.

The chain combines TRBV5-1 with TRBJ1-2; D not resolved. This CDR3 contains 14 residues. V shed 2 bases and J shed 2 bases, with 10 bases lying between them. The germline CDR1 and CDR2 sequences are SGHRS and YFSETQ. Here the CDR3 DNA reads TGCGCCAGCAGCTTATCCCGGGAAAACTATGGCTACACCTTC. As protein: CASSLSRENYGYTF.

The chain recombines TRBV3-1 (or the pseudogene TRBV3-2) with TRBJ1-2; 7 nucleotides align to TRBD1. Germline V gene lookup returns CDR1 LGHDT and CDR2 YNNKEL (reference sequence). The CDR3 covers 15 residues. V was clipped by 0 bases and J by 5 bases; unmatched bases: 6. The CDR3 bases are TGTGCCAGCAGCCAAGAAGGGGGCATGGGATATGGCTACACCTTC. It yields the protein CASSQEGGMGYGYTF.

The chain links TRBV2 to TRBJ2-7; 10 positions match TRBD1. Germline CDR1 reads SNHLY; CDR2 reads FYNNEI. The CDR3 extends over 14 amino acids. V lost 5 bases and J lost 5; bases outside the gene matches: 6. CDR3 DNA: TGTGCCAGCAGTAAGGGACAGGGGAGGAACGAGCAGTACTTC. Its translation: CASSKGQGRNEQYF.

This clone was picked up one time. The chain has TRBV6-5 and TRBJ1-1; perhaps TRBD1 as D (6 bases). The CDR3 extends over 14 amino acids. Trimming stripped 7 bases from V and 1 base from J, with 13 bases between. Germline-derived CDR1 and CDR2 are MNHEY and SVGAGI. Written as DNA, the CDR3 is TGTGCCAGCACCCCAGGGGTCGCGAACACTGAAGCTTTCTTT. It is translated as CASTPGVANTEAFF.

This chain connects TRBV7-2 to TRBJ2-7; D perhaps matches TRBD1 (6 bases). Germline-derived CDR1 and CDR2 are SGHTA and FQGNSA. The V and J ends lost 2 bases and 5 bases respectively, with 13 bases between them. CDR3 length equals 14 residues. The chain's CDR3 is CASSLMGAPDEQYF. The CDR3, as DNA: TGTGCCAGCAGCTTAATGGGGGCGCCGGACGAGCAGTACTTC. The full variable domain, completed using reference TRBV7-2 and TRBJ2-7, is GAGVSQSPSNKVTEKGKDVELRCDPISGHTALYWYRQSLGQGLEFLIYFQGNSAPDKSGLPSDRFSAERTGGSVSTLTIQRTQQEDSAVYLCASSLMGAPDEQYFGPGTRLTVT.

CDR3 bases: TGTGCCAGCAGTTACCGCACTAGCGGGAGGAGAACCGGGGAGCTGTTTTTT. It translates to CASSYRTSGRRTGELFF. V is TRBV27 and J is TRBJ2-2; 12 bases line up with TRBD2. After removal of 4 bases from V and 5 bases from J, the junction contained 8 bases not matched to a gene. The CDR3 length is 17 residues. The germline V gene encodes CDR1 MNHEY and CDR2 SMNVEV (reference sequence).